The 22 T cell receptor beta chains below all came from one sample that was sequenced in a study of T cells in Graves' hyperthyroidism and ophthalmopathy. Amplified TCR beta CDR3 regions derived from RNA transcripts. HTBI primers were used for first-round RT-PCR of the TCR CDR3. From the multiplex PCR reads, TCRdb called clonotypes with MiXCR, one entry per CDR3 protein. The table records roughly 380,000 distinct CDR3 sequences, over 15% of them present only once. The sequenced sample consisted of blood. The receptors here all came from a young woman with Graves' hyperthyroidism.

This clonotype has a count of ten or more. V usage is TRBV30 and J usage is TRBJ1-1, with D unclear. Per the germline V gene, CDR1 is GTSNPN and CDR2 is SVGIG (reference sequence). CDR3 size: 14 residues. Trimming took 0 bases from V and 1 from J, leaving 9 bases between them. The CDR3 here is CAWSVNGGNTEAFF. The CDR3 nucleotides are TGTGCCTGGAGTGTAAACGGCGGGAACACTGAAGCTTTCTTT.

The sample holds many counts of this clonotype. In nucleotides, the CDR3 is TGCAGTGCTGGATTCCAGGGAAGGGGCGAGCAGTACTTC. Residues: CSAGFQGRGEQYF. The chain carries TRBV20-1 and TRBJ2-7; tentatively, D is TRBD1 (5 bases). Trimming took 5 bases from V and 6 from J, leaving 17 bases between them. This CDR3 has 13 residues. Germline assignment: CDR1 DFQATT and CDR2 SNEGSKA (reference sequence).

In regard to this clonotype: A much more abundant neighbour one base away suggests this may be a read error. This rearrangement joins TRBV5-1 to TRBJ2-3; TRBD1 might be the D (7 bases). This CDR3 is built from 16 residues. Per the germline V gene, CDR1 is SGHRS and CDR2 is YFSETQ. For the CDR3, the DNA is TGCGCCAGCAGCTTGGCCCTGCAGGGGGGAACAGATTCGCAGTATTTT. Translation gives CASSLALQGGTDSQYF.

This clonotype was seen ten or more times. As DNA, the CDR3 is TGTGCCAGCAGCGCACGGGGACTAGCGGACCACTCCTACGAGCAGTACTTC. Translation gives CASSARGLADHSYEQYF. This chain joins TRBV2 and TRBJ2-7; 11 bases fit TRBD2. The J segment lost 0 bases and the V segment lost 6 bases, leaving 10 bases of the junction unmatched. This CDR3 region has 17 residues. CDR1 and CDR2 from the germline V gene are SNHLY and FYNNEI.

This clonotype has a count of ten or more. This chain joins TRBV30 and TRBJ1-1; unclear D gene. Germline CDR1 GTSNPN, CDR2 SVGIG (reference sequence). V was clipped by 4 bases and J by 4 bases, with 7 bases between them. The length of the CDR3 is 11 residues. The CDR3 sequence is CAWTWRTEAFF. CDR3 DNA: TGTGCCTGGACTTGGCGCACTGAAGCTTTCTTT.

This clonotype was detected many times. The rearrangement links TRBV10-3 to TRBJ2-7, with D tentatively TRBD1 (5 bases). Germline V lookup: CDR1 ENHRY, CDR2 SYGVKD. Between the trimmed V and J ends, which lost 6 bases and 7 bases, there was a span of 19 bases. This CDR3 comprises 14 residues. The CDR3 coding sequence is TGTGCCATCAGCCCGACAGACCTACGAACGGAGCAGTACTTC. Translation: CAISPTDLRTEQYF.

V usage is TRBV5-1 and J usage is TRBJ1-5; 7 bases line up with TRBD1. V lost 0 bases, J lost 4 bases, and 4 bases stayed unmatched. This CDR3 contains 15 residues. CDR1 is SGHRS and CDR2 is YFSETQ in the germline V gene. The CDR3 region is CASSLAGTANQPQHF. The CDR3 nucleotides are TGCGCCAGCAGCTTGGCCGGGACAGCGAATCAGCCCCAGCATTTT.

The rearrangement uses TRBV30 and TRBJ2-5, with D possibly TRBD1 on 6 matching bases. Germline-derived CDR1 and CDR2 are GTSNPN and SVGIG (reference sequence). Deletions cut 2 bases from V and 4 bases from J, with 8 bases between. The CDR3 loop spans 12 amino acids. In DNA form, the CDR3 reads TGTGCCTGGAGTCAGGGGAGAGAGACCCAGTACTTC. Protein product: CAWSQGRETQYF.

The gene calls are TRBV20-1 and TRBJ2-2, with a tentative D call TRBD1 (6 bases). This CDR3 comprises 14 residues. Trimming removed 3 bases from V and 1 base from J, with 9 bases in between. Germline lookup yields CDR1 DFQATT and CDR2 SNEGSKA (reference sequence). DNA for the CDR3: TGCAGTGCTAGCCGGGACAAGAACACCGGGGAGCTGTTTTTT. The encoded protein is CSASRDKNTGELFF.

This clonotype was seen ten or more times. The J gene is TRBJ2-5, the V gene TRBV27, with a tentative D call TRBD2 (6 bases). CDR1 is MNHEY and CDR2 is SMNVEV in the germline V gene (reference sequence). Trimming shortened V by 3 bases and J by 1 base, and 15 bases separated the two germline ends. The length of the CDR3 is 16 residues. The chain's CDR3 is CASSLMWAGSQETQYF. The CDR3 DNA reads as TGTGCCAGCAGTTTGATGTGGGCGGGAAGCCAAGAGACCCAGTACTTC.

In this sample, this clonotype turned up a few times. The CDR3 sequence is CASSPLPWRNQPQHF. In nucleotides, the CDR3 is TGTGCCAGCAGCCCCCTGCCTTGGAGAAATCAGCCCCAGCATTTT. V gene TRBV5-5 combines with J gene TRBJ1-5; no reliable D call. The CDR3 covers 15 residues. The germline V and J ends were trimmed by 4 bases and 4 bases, with 15 bases remaining between them. Germline assignment: CDR1 SGHKS and CDR2 YYEKEE (reference sequence).

This clonotype was picked up many times. The chain combines TRBV6-2 or TRBV6-3 with TRBJ1-5, with 9 bases fitting TRBD1. The CDR3 is 18 residues long. Germline CDR1 is MNHEY and CDR2 is SVGEGT. The ends lost 8 bases at V and 6 bases at J; junction bases unmatched: 20. This CDR3 reads CASGVERDRGGLGQPQHF. In nucleotides, the CDR3 is TGTGCCAGCGGAGTGGAACGAGACAGGGGGGGATTGGGTCAGCCCCAGCATTTT.

There are many counts of this clonotype. This chain joins TRBV6-5 and TRBJ2-2; no clear D gene. V shed 4 bases and J shed 1 base, with 7 bases lying between them. Germline V gene lookup returns CDR1 MNHEY and CDR2 SVGAGI. CDR3 length equals 14 residues. CDR3 sequence reads: CASSSHKNTGELFF. The CDR3 DNA is TGTGCCAGCAGTTCTCACAAGAACACCGGGGAGCTGTTTTTT.

There are many counts of this clonotype. CDR3 DNA sequence: TGTGCCAGCAGCCCCGGATCATTGAACACTGAAGCTTTCTTT. Amino acid sequence: CASSPGSLNTEAFF. The V and J genes are TRBV7-9 and TRBJ1-1; D is uncertain. The germline V gene has CDR1 SEHNR and CDR2 FQNEAQ (reference sequence). V was shortened by 5 bases and J by 0 bases, with 10 bases between the two germline ends. The CDR3 loop spans 14 amino acids.

The sample holds many counts of this clonotype. The chain joins TRBV12-3 or TRBV12-4 to TRBJ1-2; D is perhaps TRBD1 (5 bases). This CDR3 has 15 residues. Trimming cost V 3 bases and J 0 bases, with 11 bases left between them. The CDR3: CASSFGAATNYGYTF. CDR3 coding DNA: TGTGCCAGCAGTTTCGGGGCAGCTACTAACTATGGCTACACCTTC.

The rearrangement uses TRBV9 and TRBJ2-1, with a possible D match to TRBD2 (6 bases). This CDR3 is built from 15 residues. The V gene's germline CDR1 is SGDLS and CDR2 YYNGEE. V was shortened by 1 base and J by 9 bases, with 17 bases between the two germline ends. The CDR3 sequence is CASSVMGGRHGEQFF. DNA of the CDR3: TGTGCCAGCAGCGTAATGGGGGGACGACACGGTGAGCAGTTCTTC.

This clonotype was seen repeatedly, ten times or more. This chain links TRBV6-5 with TRBJ2-7; D possibly corresponds to TRBD1 (6 bases). V lost 7 bases and J 1 base, leaving 17 bases between the germline ends. The germline V gene encodes CDR1 MNHEY and CDR2 SVGAGI. The CDR3 contains 15 residues. The CDR3 DNA follows: TGTGCCAGCACTCACGCGAGAGGACAGTCCTACGAGCAGTACTTC. Its translation: CASTHARGQSYEQYF.

About this clonotype itself: Just one base apart from a much larger clone, this may be a read error. The chain is built from TRBV4-1 and TRBJ1-1, with D tentatively TRBD1 (5 bases). CDR3 length: 16 residues. Germline CDR1 MGHRA, CDR2 YSYEKL. The CDR3 spells CASSHLGGRMNTEACF. Written as DNA, the CDR3 is TGCGCCAGCAGCCACCTGGGGGGACGGATGAACACTGAAGCTTGCTTT.

This clonotype was detected ten times or more. The chain has TRBV28 and TRBJ1-1; D might be TRBD1 (5 bases). V was shortened by 6 bases and J by 6 bases, with 11 bases between the two germline ends. Germline V CDR1 and CDR2: MDHEN, SYDVKM. CDR3 size: 12 residues. CDR3 loop: CASSPPGPEAFF. The DNA of the CDR3 is TGTGCCAGCAGCCCACCAGGGCCTGAAGCTTTCTTT.

V is TRBV15 and J is TRBJ1-5; possibly TRBD1 for D (6 bases). This CDR3 is built from 15 residues. Germline V gene data show CDR1 as LNHNV and CDR2 as YYDKDF (reference sequence). Trimming pared 1 base from V and 7 bases from J, leaving 14 bases between. CDR3 nucleotides: TGTGCCACCAGCAGAGCCCAACAGGGAGGGCAGCCCCAGCATTTT. Its translation is CATSRAQQGGQPQHF.

Only a few counts were recorded for this clonotype. The chain recombines TRBV10-3 with TRBJ1-1; D gene uncertain. V shed 8 bases and J shed 2 bases, with 9 bases lying between them. The germline V gene encodes CDR1 ENHRY and CDR2 SYGVKD. The CDR3 loop spans 12 amino acids. This CDR3 is CAIANHNTEAFF. Here the CDR3 DNA reads TGTGCCATCGCCAATCATAACACTGAAGCTTTCTTT.

This sequence joins TRBV12-3 or TRBV12-4 and TRBJ1-1; D is unresolved. The CDR3 is 12 residues long. V lost 3 bases, J lost 3 bases, and 5 bases lay in between. This chain's CDR3 is CASSFDDTEAFF. The DNA of the CDR3 is TGTGCCAGCAGTTTCGACGACACTGAAGCTTTCTTT.